The 25 T cell receptor beta chains below all came from one sample that was sequenced in a study of cytomegalovirus exposure and HLA in healthy donors. PCR involved 60 Vbeta and 13 Jbeta primers. Measured with immunoSEQ multiplex PCR; TCRdb has only the in-frame clones, and not every one. Found here are roughly 130,000 clones, 74% of them singletons; the top ten hold about 4.3%. The sample comprised PBMCs. The receptors here all came from a man younger than 35 in good health and CMV-seropositive.

The CDR3 DNA reads as TGTGCCAGCACCGCCGGGACAGGGCTTCGCAATGAGCAGTTCTTC. This sequence encodes CASTAGTGLRNEQFF. The V call is TRBV27, the J call TRBJ2-1, with 9 bases aligning to TRBD1. V was pared by 7 bases and J by 6 bases, with 10 bases of the junction left unmatched. Germline V gene lookup returns CDR1 MNHEY and CDR2 SMNVEV (reference sequence). The CDR3 covers 15 residues.

The chain employs TRBV21-1 and TRBJ2-4; no DNA check was done on the table's D call, TRBD2. TRBV21-1 counts as a pseudogene. The CDR3 consists of 15 residues. DNA for the CDR3: TGTGCCAGCAGCAGCCACCTCGGTACCAATGACATTCAGTACTTC. It yields the protein CASSSHLGTNDIQYF.

The chain carries TRBV7-8 and TRBJ1-1; D gene uncertain. Trimming took 5 bases from V and 4 from J, leaving 11 bases between them. There are 13 residues in the CDR3. Germline V gene sequence: CDR1 SGHVS, CDR2 FQNEAQ. The CDR3 is CASSRAGSTEAFF. CDR3 DNA: TGTGCCAGCAGCCGCGCGGGGAGCACTGAAGCTTTCTTT.

The V and J genes are TRBV2 and TRBJ2-7, with 9 bases lining up with TRBD1. Trimming at V came to 6 bases and at J to 3 bases, leaving 0 bases not matched to a gene. The length of the CDR3 is 12 residues. Per germline, CDR1 SNHLY and CDR2 FYNNEI. CDR3 in amino acids: CASRGQGYEQYF. CDR3 DNA: TGTGCCAGCAGGGGACAGGGCTACGAGCAGTACTTC.

The J gene is TRBJ1-2, the V gene TRBV4-3, with D perhaps TRBD1 (5 bases). Germline V lookup: CDR1 LGHNA, CDR2 YSLEER. The CDR3 consists of 15 residues. Deletions cut 1 base from V and 4 bases from J, with 13 bases between. The CDR3 coding sequence is TGCGCCAGCAGCCAAGGAGGAGGGGACGGCTATGGCTACACCTTC. This codes for CASSQGGGDGYGYTF.

V is TRBV19 and J is TRBJ1-1; D gene unclear. Germline CDR1 reads LNHDA; CDR2 reads SQIVND (reference sequence). This CDR3 has 12 amino acids. Trimming cost V 7 bases and J 4 bases, with 10 bases left between them. CDR3 in amino acids: CASKESVTEAFF. CDR3 nucleotides: TGTGCCAGTAAGGAGAGCGTCACTGAAGCTTTCTTT.

The chain is built from TRBV15 and TRBJ1-5; 8 bases match TRBD1. V trimming: 5 bases; J trimming: 4 bases; junction bases outside the gene matches: 7. The CDR3 covers 15 residues. The V gene's germline CDR1 is LNHNV and CDR2 YYDKDF (reference sequence). CDR3 DNA sequence: TGTGCCACCAGCGGTACAGGGGGAGTAAATCAGCCCCAGCATTTT. It translates to CATSGTGGVNQPQHF.

The rearrangement joins TRBV25-1 to TRBJ2-5; D might be TRBD1 (5 bases). This CDR3 is 12 amino acids long. The germline CDR1 and CDR2 sequences are MGHDK and SYGVNS. The germline V and J ends were trimmed by 4 bases and 4 bases, with 7 bases remaining between them. The CDR3 sequence is CASSVGAETQYF. In DNA form, the CDR3 reads TGTGCCAGCAGTGTAGGGGCAGAGACCCAGTACTTC.

In this sample, this clone turned up once. The rearrangement joins TRBV30 to TRBJ2-7; TRBD1 might be the D (6 bases). This CDR3 comprises 16 residues. CDR1 is GTSNPN and CDR2 is SVGIG in the germline V gene (reference sequence). Trimming took 1 base from V and 6 from J, leaving 22 bases between them. The CDR3 here is CAWSARTQGRGGEQYF. The CDR3 DNA sequence: TGTGCCTGGAGTGCCAGAACGCAGGGGAGAGGGGGCGAGCAGTACTTC.

V usage is TRBV5-1 and J usage is TRBJ1-6, with 9 bases that match TRBD1. With 4 bases clipped from V and 8 bases from J, the junction kept 7 bases outside the gene matches. This CDR3 contains 15 residues. Germline CDR1 reads SGHRS; CDR2 reads YFSETQ. The CDR3 region has the DNA TGCGCCAGCAGCGAGAGGACAGGGGACGATTCACCCCTCCACTTT. Translation gives CASSERTGDDSPLHF.

This clone was recorded only once. The chain links TRBV15 to TRBJ1-2, with TRBD1 matching over 7 bases. The germline CDR1 and CDR2 sequences are LNHNV and YYDKDF (reference sequence). Trimming removed 1 base from V and 1 base from J; junction bases left unmatched: 15. This CDR3 is built from 19 residues. The chain's CDR3 is CATSRGAGTEYRFNYGYTF. The CDR3 DNA follows: TGTGCCACCAGCAGAGGTGCCGGGACAGAGTACCGATTTAACTATGGCTACACCTTC.

This chain links TRBV7-2 with TRBJ2-3; a possible D gene is TRBD1 (5 bases). V lost 6 bases and J lost 2, with 15 bases in between. The CDR3 runs 15 residues. Germline lookup yields CDR1 SGHTA and CDR2 FQGNSA. In nucleotides, the CDR3 is TGTGCCAGCAGTCCTCTAACAGGCCCCACAGATACGCAGTATTTT. This gives the protein CASSPLTGPTDTQYF.

The rearrangement uses TRBV4-3 and TRBJ1-1; D unclear. The CDR3 covers 14 residues. CDR1 is LGHNA and CDR2 is YSLEER in the germline V gene. V lost 0 bases and J 4 bases, leaving 9 bases between the germline ends. The CDR3 loop is CASSQDPRGTEAFF. The CDR3 bases are TGCGCCAGCAGCCAAGATCCTCGCGGCACTGAAGCTTTCTTT.

The chain employs TRBV6-5 and TRBJ2-7; TRBD1 might be the D (5 bases). The CDR3 is 13 residues long. Germline loops: CDR1 MNHEY, CDR2 SVGAGI. V was clipped by 7 bases and J by 1 base, with 11 bases between them. The CDR3 nucleotides are TGTGCCAGCATCGGCAGGGCATCCTACGAGCAGTACTTC. Translated, it gives CASIGRASYEQYF.

The rearrangement joins TRBV29-1 to TRBJ2-7, with a possible D match to TRBD1 (6 bases). Trimming pared 7 bases from V and 4 bases from J, leaving 20 bases between. This CDR3 region has 14 residues. The germline CDR1 and CDR2 sequences are SQVTM and ANQGSEA. CDR3 protein: CSASGTPKGYEQYF. The CDR3 DNA is TGCAGCGCCTCCGGGACACCCAAGGGGTACGAGCAGTACTTC.

The chain couples TRBV19 to TRBJ1-5; D uncertain. Germline CDR1 is LNHDA and CDR2 is SQIVND (reference sequence). CDR3 size: 13 residues. V was shortened by 7 bases and J by 4 bases, with 11 bases between the two germline ends. The CDR3 sequence: CASTQTRNQPQHF. DNA for the CDR3: TGTGCCAGTACCCAAACGAGAAATCAGCCCCAGCATTTT.

The rearrangement joins TRBV5-1 to TRBJ1-1; a possible D gene is TRBD1 (5 bases). The germline V and J ends were trimmed by 4 bases and 4 bases, with 17 bases remaining between them. From germline, CDR1 is SGHRS and CDR2 YFSETQ. The CDR3 extends over 15 amino acids. CDR3 in DNA: TGCGCCAGCAGCATCTCGACAGCCCCAGGCACTGAAGCTTTCTTT. As protein: CASSISTAPGTEAFF. Based on the CDR3 plus reference TRBV5-1 and TRBJ1-1, the full variable domain is KAGVTQTPRYLIKTRGQQVTLSCSPISGHRSVSWYQQTPGQGLQFLFEYFSETQRNKGNFPGRFSGRQFSNSRSEMNVSTLELGDSALYLCASSISTAPGTEAFFGQGTRLTVV.

CDR3: CASRAAGPGELFF. The CDR3, as DNA: TGTGCCAGTCGGGCAGCGGGACCCGGGGAGCTGTTTTTT. V and J are TRBV19 and TRBJ2-2, with TRBD2 matching over 7 bases. CDR1 and CDR2 from the germline V gene are LNHDA and SQIVND (reference sequence). CDR3 size: 13 residues. V shed 8 bases and J 6 bases; nucleotides not matched to a gene: 6.

The chain couples TRBV27 to TRBJ1-1, with a weak D call TRBD1 (5 bases). The CDR3 is 15 amino acids. The V and J ends lost 3 bases and 5 bases respectively, with 16 bases between them. Looked up from germline, CDR1 is MNHEY and CDR2 is SMNVEV (reference sequence). As DNA, the CDR3 is TGTGCCAGCAGTTTTAGGGTCGAAGGGGTAACTGAAGCTTTCTTT. It codes for CASSFRVEGVTEAFF.

This clone occurred once. This sequence joins TRBV28 and TRBJ1-6; TRBD1 matches 8 bases. Per the germline V gene, CDR1 is MDHEN and CDR2 is SYDVKM. Trimming took 8 bases from V and 7 from J; bases not matched to a gene: 10. CDR3 length equals 15 residues. CDR3 sequence reads: CASSWQGAENSPLHF. The CDR3 DNA is TGTGCCAGCTCATGGCAGGGGGCGGAAAATTCACCCCTCCACTTT.

The chain employs TRBV6-6 and TRBJ2-1; perhaps TRBD2 as D (8 bases). The germline CDR1 and CDR2 sequences are MNHNY and SVGAGI (reference sequence). The CDR3 has 16 residues. The germline V and J ends were trimmed by 6 bases and 6 bases, with 21 bases remaining between them. This CDR3 is CASSPRGGTVVNEQFF. DNA for the CDR3: TGTGCCAGCAGCCCCCGCGGGGGGACAGTCGTCAATGAGCAGTTCTTC.

The chain combines TRBV5-1 with TRBJ2-2; tentatively, D is TRBD1 (6 bases). CDR1 is SGHRS, CDR2 YFSETQ, per germline. The CDR3 totals 17 residues. Trimming took 4 bases from V and 4 from J, leaving 20 bases between them. The CDR3 region has the DNA TGCGCCAGCAGCCGTTACGGGACAAATTTATTCACCGGGGAGCTGTTTTTT. Its translation: CASSRYGTNLFTGELFF.

This sequence joins TRBV4-2 and TRBJ2-3; weak D call: TRBD2 (5 bases). CDR1 is LGHNA, CDR2 YNFKEQ, per germline. V gave up 0 bases and J gave up 4 bases, with 14 bases separating them. The CDR3 consists of 16 residues. CDR3 in amino acids: CASSQEASFSADTQYF. CDR3 sequence (DNA): TGTGCCAGCAGCCAAGAGGCTAGTTTTAGCGCAGATACGCAGTATTTT.

V usage is TRBV11-3 and J usage is TRBJ2-7, with 7 nucleotides matching TRBD1. This CDR3 is built from 13 residues. The V segment lost 2 bases and the J segment 3 bases; nucleotides outside the gene matches: 1. CDR1 and CDR2 from the germline V gene are SGHNT and YENEEA. CDR3 loop: CASSLPGGYEQYF. The DNA of the CDR3 is TGTGCCAGCAGCTTACCAGGGGGCTACGAGCAGTACTTC.

The CDR3: CASSLGESNQPQHF. CDR3 coding DNA: TGTGCCAGCAGCTTAGGAGAGAGCAATCAGCCCCAGCATTTT. The V gene is TRBV7-9, the J gene TRBJ1-5; D ambiguous. The ends were cut back, 1 base at V and 1 base at J, with 5 bases in the middle. The CDR3 loop spans 14 amino acids. Germline CDR1 is SEHNR and CDR2 is FQNEAQ (reference sequence).